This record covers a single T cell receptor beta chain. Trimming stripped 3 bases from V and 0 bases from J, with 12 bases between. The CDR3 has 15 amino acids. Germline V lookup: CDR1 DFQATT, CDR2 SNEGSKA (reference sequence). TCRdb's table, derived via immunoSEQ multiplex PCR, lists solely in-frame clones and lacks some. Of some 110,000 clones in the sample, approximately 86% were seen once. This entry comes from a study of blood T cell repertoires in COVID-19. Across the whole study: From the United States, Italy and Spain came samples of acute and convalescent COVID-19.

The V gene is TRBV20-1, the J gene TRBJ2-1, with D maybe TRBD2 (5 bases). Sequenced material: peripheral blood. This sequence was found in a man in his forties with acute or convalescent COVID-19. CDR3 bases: TGCAGTGCTAGTATATGGACTTCCTCCTACAATGAGCAGTTCTTC. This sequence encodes CSASIWTSSYNEQFF.